This section outlines one T cell receptor beta chain sequence together with its context. As yet, its antigen is unknown. The data originate from a study of T cell responses to AZD1222 COVID-19 vaccine. Study at large: Pooled in the analysis were second doses at about 4 or about 12 weeks.

Generated by immunoSEQ multiplex PCR, the TCRdb table keeps only in-frame clones and is missing some. The sample has almost 80,000 clones, roughly 87% seen once. Regarding the study as a whole: Two doses of AZD1222 preceded a rise in Spike-specific TCR breadth and depth. Sampling that yielded the repertoires occurred only after the peak T cell response. Donors in the cohort were predominantly white British and more often female, and clonal diversity was possibly underestimated.

CDR1 is LNHDA, CDR2 SQIVND, per germline (reference sequence). The CDR3 spans 13 residues. V shed 5 bases, J shed 1 base, and the junction held 1 base outside the gene matches. This rearrangement joins TRBV19 to TRBJ2-7; 8 positions agree with TRBD1. This TCR derives from an adult in good health. The specimen was peripheral blood, collected on day 0 of AZD1222 vaccination. The CDR3 bases are TGTGCCAGTAGTGGGACAGGTTCCTACGAGCAGTACTTC. Translating it yields CASSGTGSYEQYF.